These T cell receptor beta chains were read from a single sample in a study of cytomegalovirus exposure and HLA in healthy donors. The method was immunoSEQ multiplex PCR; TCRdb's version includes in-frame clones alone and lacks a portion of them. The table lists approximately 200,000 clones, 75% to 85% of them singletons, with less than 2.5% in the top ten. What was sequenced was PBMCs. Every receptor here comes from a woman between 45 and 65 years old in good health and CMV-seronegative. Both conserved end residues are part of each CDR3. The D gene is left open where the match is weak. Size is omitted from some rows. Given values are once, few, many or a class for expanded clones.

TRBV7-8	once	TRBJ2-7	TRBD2	CASSLAVGLAGGPYEQYF	TGTGCCAGCAGCTTAGCGGTTGGACTAGCGGGAGGCCCCTACGAGCAGTACTTC
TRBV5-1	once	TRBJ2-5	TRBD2	CASSRWTSGRLQETQYF	TGCGCCAGCAGCCGATGGACTAGCGGGCGTCTCCAAGAGACCCAGTACTTC
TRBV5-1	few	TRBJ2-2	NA	CASSLLGPGELFF	TGCGCCAGCAGCCTATTGGGCCCCGGGGAGCTGTTTTTT
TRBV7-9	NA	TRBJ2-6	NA	CASSDQGTGANVLTF	TGTGCCAGCAGCGATCAGGGGACCGGGGCCAACGTCCTGACTTTC
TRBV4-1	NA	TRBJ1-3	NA	CASSLAGQSGNTIYF	TGCGCCAGCAGCCTGGCCGGACAGAGTGGAAACACCATATATTTT
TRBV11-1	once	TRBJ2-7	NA	CASSSEVRDGSYEQYF	TGTGCCAGCAGCTCAGAGGTCCGAGACGGGTCCTACGAGCAGTACTTC
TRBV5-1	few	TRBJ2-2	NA	CASSFSTGELFF	TGCGCCAGCAGCTTTTCTACCGGGGAGCTGTTTTTT
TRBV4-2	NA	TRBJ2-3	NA	CASSQDRTSTDTQYF	TGTGCCAGCAGCCAAGATAGAACTAGCACAGATACGCAGTATTTT
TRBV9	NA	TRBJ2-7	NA	CASSVVETGRSGQYF	TGTGCCAGCAGCGTAGTGGAGACAGGTCGTTCGGGGCAGTACTTC
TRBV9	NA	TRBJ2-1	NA	CASSPTVRTYNEQFF	TGTGCCAGCAGCCCCACCGTGAGAACCTACAATGAGCAGTTCTTC
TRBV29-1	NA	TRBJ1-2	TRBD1	CSVVRQGNYGYTF	TGCAGCGTTGTACGACAGGGTAACTATGGCTACACCTTC
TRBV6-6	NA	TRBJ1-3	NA	CASSYGGRPRLAIYF	TGTGCCAGCAGTTACGGCGGAAGGCCGCGGTTGGCCATATATTTT
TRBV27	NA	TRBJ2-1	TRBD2	CASRLAGGPGQFF	TGTGCCAGCAGGCTAGCGGGAGGGCCGGGGCAGTTCTTC
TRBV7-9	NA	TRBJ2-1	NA	CASSLADWELTGEQFF	TGTGCCAGCAGCTTAGCGGACTGGGAATTGACGGGTGAGCAGTTCTTC
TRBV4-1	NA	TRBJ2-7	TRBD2	CASSRLAGVNYEQYF	TGCGCCAGCAGCCGCCTAGCGGGAGTAAACTACGAGCAGTACTTC
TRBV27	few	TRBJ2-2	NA	CASSFLRDSWANTGELFF	TGTGCCAGCAGTTTCCTACGGGATAGTTGGGCGAACACCGGGGAGCTGTTTTTT
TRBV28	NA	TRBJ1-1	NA	CASRIETDTEAFF	TGTGCCAGCAGGATAGAAACAGACACTGAAGCTTTCTTT
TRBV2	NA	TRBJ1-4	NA	CASSGMRGTDEKLFF	TGTGCCAGCAGTGGGATGCGGGGTACGGATGAAAAACTGTTTTTT
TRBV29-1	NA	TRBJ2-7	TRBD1	CSVRDRQSYEQYF	TGCAGCGTTCGGGACAGGCAAAGCTACGAGCAGTACTTC
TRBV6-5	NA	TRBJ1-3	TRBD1	CASRDRGGNTIYF	TGTGCCAGCAGAGACAGGGGAGGAAACACCATATATTTT
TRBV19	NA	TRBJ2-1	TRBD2	CASSSGRATGEQFF	TGTGCCAGTAGTAGCGGGAGGGCCACTGGTGAGCAGTTCTTC
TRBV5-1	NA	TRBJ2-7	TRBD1	CASSRDRAPYEQYF	TGCGCCAGCAGTAGGGACAGGGCCCCCTACGAGCAGTACTTC
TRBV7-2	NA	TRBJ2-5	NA	CASSLPFNSGTQYF	TGTGCCAGCAGCCTTCCATTCAATAGCGGGACCCAGTACTTC
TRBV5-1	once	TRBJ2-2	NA	CASSLELWSRNTGELFF	TGCGCCAGCAGCTTGGAGCTGTGGTCCCGAAACACCGGGGAGCTGTTTTTT
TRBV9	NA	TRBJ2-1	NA	CASSDRVHSEQFF	TGTGCCAGCAGCGACCGCGTCCATAGTGAGCAGTTCTTC
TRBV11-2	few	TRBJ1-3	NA	CASSLWGPGNTIYF	TGTGCCAGCAGCTTATGGGGGCCTGGAAACACCATATATTTT
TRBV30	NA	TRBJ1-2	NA	CAWSPKTASNYGYTF	TGTGCCTGGAGTCCGAAGACAGCAAGTAACTATGGCTACACCTTC
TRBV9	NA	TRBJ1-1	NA	CASSVGAGITEAFF	TGTGCCAGCAGCGTAGGCGCGGGGATCACTGAAGCTTTCTTT
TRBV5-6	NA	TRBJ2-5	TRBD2	CASSSAGWLKRDPEETQYF	TGTGCCAGCAGCTCGGCCGGGTGGCTCAAGCGGGACCCTGAAGAGACCCAGTACTTC
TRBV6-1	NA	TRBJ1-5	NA	CASRKGVMNKPQHF	TGTGCCAGCAGGAAGGGGGTCATGAATAAGCCCCAGCATTTT
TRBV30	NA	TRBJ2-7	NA	CAWGQGHTYEQYF	TGTGCCTGGGGTCAGGGACACACCTACGAGCAGTACTTC
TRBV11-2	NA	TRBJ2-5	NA	CASSALRVAQETQYF	TGTGCCAGCAGTGCGCTCCGGGTCGCCCAAGAGACCCAGTACTTC
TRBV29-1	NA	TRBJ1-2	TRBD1	CSAGTGDGYTF	TGCAGCGCCGGGACAGGGGATGGCTACACCTTC
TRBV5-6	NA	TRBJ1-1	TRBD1	CASSLGPFGQGGTEAFF	TGTGCCAGCAGCTTGGGGCCTTTCGGACAGGGTGGCACTGAAGCTTTCTTT
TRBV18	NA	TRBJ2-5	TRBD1	CASSPPDRELGTQYF	TGTGCCAGCTCACCCCCCGACAGGGAACTCGGGACCCAGTACTTC
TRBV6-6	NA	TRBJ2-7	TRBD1	CASSYPGGQGCEQYF	TGTGCCAGCAGTTACCCTGGGGGACAGGGGTGCGAGCAGTACTTC
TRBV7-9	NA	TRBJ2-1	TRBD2	CASSPPWTSGTHNEQFF	TGTGCCAGCAGCCCACCCTGGACTAGCGGGACGCACAATGAGCAGTTCTTC